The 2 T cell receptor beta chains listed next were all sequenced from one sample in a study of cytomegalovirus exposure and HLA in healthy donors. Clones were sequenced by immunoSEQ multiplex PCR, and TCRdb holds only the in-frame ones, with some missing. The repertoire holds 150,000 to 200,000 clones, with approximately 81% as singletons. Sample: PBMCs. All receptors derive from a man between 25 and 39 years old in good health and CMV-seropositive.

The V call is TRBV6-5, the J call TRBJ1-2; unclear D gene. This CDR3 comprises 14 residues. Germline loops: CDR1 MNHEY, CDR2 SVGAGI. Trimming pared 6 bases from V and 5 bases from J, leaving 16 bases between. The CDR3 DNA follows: TGTGCCAGCAGCCGAGCATCCGGGTCTTATGGCTACACCTTC. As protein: CASSRASGSYGYTF.

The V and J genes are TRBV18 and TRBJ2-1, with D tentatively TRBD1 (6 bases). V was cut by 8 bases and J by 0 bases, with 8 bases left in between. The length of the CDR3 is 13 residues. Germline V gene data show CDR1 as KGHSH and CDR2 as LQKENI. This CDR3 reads CASRGSSYNEQFF. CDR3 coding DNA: TGTGCCAGCAGGGGGAGCTCCTACAATGAGCAGTTCTTC.